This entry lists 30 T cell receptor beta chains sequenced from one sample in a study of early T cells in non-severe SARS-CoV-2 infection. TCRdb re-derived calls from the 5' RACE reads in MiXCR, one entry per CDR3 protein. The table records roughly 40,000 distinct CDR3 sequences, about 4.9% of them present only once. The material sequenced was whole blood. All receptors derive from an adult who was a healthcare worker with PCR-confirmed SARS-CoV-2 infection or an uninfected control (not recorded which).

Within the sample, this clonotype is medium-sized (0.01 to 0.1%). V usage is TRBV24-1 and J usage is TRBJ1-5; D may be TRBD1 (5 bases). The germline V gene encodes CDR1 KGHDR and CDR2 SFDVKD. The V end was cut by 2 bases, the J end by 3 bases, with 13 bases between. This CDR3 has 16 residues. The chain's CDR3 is CATSDSGTAINQPQHF. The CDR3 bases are TGTGCCACCAGTGATTCCGGGACGGCAATCAATCAGCCCCAGCATTTT.

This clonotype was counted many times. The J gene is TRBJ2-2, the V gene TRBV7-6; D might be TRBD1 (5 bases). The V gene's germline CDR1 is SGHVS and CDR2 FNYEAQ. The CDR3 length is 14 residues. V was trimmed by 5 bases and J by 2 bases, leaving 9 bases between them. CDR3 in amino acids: CASSIRDNTGELFF. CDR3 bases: TGTGCCAGCAGCATCAGGGATAACACCGGGGAGCTGTTTTTT.

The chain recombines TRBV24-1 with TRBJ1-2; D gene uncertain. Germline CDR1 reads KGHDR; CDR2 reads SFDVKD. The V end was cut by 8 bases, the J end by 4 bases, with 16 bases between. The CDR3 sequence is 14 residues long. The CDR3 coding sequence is TGTGCCACCACCCCTAACAGTCCCCTCTATGGCTACACCTTC. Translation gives CATTPNSPLYGYTF.

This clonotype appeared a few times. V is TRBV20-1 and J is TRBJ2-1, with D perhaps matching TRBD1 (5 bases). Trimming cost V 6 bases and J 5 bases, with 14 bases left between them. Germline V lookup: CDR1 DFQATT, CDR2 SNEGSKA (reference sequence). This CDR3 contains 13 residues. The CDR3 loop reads CSATDTRDNEQFF. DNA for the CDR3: TGCAGTGCCACGGACACACGAGACAATGAGCAGTTCTTC.

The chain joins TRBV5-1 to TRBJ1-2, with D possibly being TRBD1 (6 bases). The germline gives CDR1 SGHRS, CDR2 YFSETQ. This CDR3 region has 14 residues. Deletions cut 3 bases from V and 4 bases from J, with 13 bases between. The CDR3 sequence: CASSYRQEGYGYTF. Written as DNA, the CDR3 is TGCGCCAGCAGCTACCGACAGGAGGGCTATGGCTACACCTTC.

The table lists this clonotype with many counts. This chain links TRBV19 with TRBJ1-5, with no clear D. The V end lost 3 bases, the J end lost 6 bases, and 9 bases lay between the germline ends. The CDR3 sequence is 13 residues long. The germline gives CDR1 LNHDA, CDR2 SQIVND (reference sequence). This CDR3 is CASSIPDVQPQHF. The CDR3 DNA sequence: TGTGCCAGTAGTATTCCCGACGTTCAGCCCCAGCATTTT.

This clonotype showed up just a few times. The CDR3 nucleotides read TGTGCCAGCAGCTTAGACGAGGCCGGGGAGCTGTTTTTT. Protein product: CASSLDEAGELFF. The chain couples TRBV7-3 to TRBJ2-2; no definite D call. V gave up 2 bases and J gave up 6 bases, with 7 bases separating them. The CDR3 extends over 13 amino acids. Germline V gene lookup returns CDR1 SGHTA and CDR2 FQGTGA.

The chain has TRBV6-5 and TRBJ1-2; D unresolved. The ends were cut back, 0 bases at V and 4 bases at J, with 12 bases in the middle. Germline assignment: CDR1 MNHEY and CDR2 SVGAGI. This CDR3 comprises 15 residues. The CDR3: CASSYSTGSGYGYTF. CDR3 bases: TGTGCCAGCAGTTACTCGACGGGAAGTGGCTATGGCTACACCTTC.

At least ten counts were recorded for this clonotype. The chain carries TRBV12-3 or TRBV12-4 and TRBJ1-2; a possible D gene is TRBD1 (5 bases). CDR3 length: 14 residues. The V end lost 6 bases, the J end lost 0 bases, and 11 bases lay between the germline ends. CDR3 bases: TGTGCCAGCAGAGGGGACGGGACTAACTATGGCTACACCTTC. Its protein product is CASRGDGTNYGYTF.

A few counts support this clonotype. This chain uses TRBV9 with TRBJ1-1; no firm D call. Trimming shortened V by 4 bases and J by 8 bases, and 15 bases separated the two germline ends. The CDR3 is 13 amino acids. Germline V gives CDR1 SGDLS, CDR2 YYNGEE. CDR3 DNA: TGTGCCAGCAGCCAAATGGGAGTCGGGGAAGCTTTCTTT. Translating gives CASSQMGVGEAFF.

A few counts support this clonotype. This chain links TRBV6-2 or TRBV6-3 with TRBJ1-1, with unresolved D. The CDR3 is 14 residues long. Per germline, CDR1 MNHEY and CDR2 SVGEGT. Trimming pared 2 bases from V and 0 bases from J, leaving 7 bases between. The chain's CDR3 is CASSYGRLNTEAFF. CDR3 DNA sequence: TGTGCCAGCAGTTACGGCAGGTTGAACACTGAAGCTTTCTTT.

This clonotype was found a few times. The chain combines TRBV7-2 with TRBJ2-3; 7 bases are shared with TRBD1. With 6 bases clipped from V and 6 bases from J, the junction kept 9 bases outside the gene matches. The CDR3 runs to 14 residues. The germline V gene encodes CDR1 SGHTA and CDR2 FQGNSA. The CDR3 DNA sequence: TGTGCCAGCAGGATGGGACAGACAAGGGATACGCAGTATTTT. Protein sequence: CASRMGQTRDTQYF.

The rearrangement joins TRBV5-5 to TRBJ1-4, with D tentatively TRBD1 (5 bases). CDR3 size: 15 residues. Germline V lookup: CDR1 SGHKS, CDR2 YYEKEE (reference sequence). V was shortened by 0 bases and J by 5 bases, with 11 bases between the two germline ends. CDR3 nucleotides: TGTGCCAGCAGCTTGGCCGGGGGGATCAATGAAAAACTGTTTTTT. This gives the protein CASSLAGGINEKLFF.

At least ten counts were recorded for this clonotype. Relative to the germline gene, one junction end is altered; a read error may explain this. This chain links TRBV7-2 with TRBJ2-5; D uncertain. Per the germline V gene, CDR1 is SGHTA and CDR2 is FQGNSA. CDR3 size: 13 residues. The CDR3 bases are TGTGCCAGCAGCTTAGCTGTTCAAGGGACCCAGTACTTC. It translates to CASSLAVQGTQYF.

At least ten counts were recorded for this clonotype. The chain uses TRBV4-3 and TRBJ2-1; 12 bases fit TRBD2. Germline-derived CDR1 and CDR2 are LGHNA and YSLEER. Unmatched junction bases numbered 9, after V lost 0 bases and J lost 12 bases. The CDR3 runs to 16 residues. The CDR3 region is CASSQDLAGGRFGQFF. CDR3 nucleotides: TGCGCCAGCAGCCAAGACCTAGCGGGGGGGCGATTTGGGCAGTTCTTC.

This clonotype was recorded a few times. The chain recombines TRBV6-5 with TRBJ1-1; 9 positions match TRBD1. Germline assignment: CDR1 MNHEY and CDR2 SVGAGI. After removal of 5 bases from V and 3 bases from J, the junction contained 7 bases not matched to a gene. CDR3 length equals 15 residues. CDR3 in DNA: TGTGCCAGCAGTCCATACAGGGGGCGGGACACTGAAGCTTTCTTT. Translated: CASSPYRGRDTEAFF.

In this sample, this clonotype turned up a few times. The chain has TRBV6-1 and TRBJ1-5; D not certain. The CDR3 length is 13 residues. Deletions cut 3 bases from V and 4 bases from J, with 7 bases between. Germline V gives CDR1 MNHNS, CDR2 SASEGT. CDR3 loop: CASSETGNQPQHF. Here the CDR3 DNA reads TGTGCCAGCAGTGAGACGGGAAATCAGCCCCAGCATTTT.

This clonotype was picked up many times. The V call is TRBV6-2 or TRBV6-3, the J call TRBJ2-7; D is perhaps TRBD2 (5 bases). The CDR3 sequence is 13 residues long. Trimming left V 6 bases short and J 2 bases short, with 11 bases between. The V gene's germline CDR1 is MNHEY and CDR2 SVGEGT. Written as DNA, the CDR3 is TGTGCCAGCAGGCACGAGGGTCCCTACGAGCAGTACTTC. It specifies CASRHEGPYEQYF.

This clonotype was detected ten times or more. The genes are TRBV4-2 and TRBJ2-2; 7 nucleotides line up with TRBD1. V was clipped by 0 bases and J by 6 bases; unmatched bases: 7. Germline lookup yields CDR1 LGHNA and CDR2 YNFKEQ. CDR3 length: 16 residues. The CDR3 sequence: CASSQEAGQVSGELFF. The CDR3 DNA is TGTGCCAGCAGCCAAGAAGCTGGACAGGTCTCCGGGGAGCTGTTTTTT.

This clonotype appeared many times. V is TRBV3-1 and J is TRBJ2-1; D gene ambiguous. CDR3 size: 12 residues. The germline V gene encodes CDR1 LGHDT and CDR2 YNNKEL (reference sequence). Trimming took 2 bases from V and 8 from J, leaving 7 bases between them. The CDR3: CASSQFGYEQFF. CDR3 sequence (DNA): TGTGCCAGCAGCCAATTTGGATATGAGCAGTTCTTC.

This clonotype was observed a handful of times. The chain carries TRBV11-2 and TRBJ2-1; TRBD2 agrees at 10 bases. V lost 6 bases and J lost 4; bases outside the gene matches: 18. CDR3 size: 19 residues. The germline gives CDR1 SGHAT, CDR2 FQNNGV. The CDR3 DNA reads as TGTGCCAGCAGAGGAACCGGGACTAGCGTAGAAATTTCGTACAATGAGCAGTTCTTC. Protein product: CASRGTGTSVEISYNEQFF.

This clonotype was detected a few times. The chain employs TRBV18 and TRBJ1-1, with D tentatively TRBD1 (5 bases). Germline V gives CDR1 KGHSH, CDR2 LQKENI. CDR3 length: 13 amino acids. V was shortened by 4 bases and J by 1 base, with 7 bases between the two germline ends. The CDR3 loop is CASSQGRNTEAFF. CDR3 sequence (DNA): TGTGCCAGCTCACAGGGGAGGAACACTGAAGCTTTCTTT.

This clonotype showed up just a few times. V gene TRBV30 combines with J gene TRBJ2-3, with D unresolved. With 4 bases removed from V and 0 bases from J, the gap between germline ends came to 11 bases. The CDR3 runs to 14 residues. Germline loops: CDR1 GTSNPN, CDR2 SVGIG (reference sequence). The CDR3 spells CAWNLSPSTDTQYF. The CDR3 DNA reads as TGTGCCTGGAATTTGTCTCCCAGCACAGATACGCAGTATTTT.

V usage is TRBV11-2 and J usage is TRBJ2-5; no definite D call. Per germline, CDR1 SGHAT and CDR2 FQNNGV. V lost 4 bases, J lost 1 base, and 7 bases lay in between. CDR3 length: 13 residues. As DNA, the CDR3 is TGTGCCAGCAGCTCCCACGTCCAAGAGACCCAGTACTTC. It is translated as CASSSHVQETQYF.

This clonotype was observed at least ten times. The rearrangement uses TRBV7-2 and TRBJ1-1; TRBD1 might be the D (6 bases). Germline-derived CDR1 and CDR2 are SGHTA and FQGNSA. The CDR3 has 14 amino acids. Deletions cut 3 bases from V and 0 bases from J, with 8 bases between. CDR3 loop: CASSFQGMNTEAFF. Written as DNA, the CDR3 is TGTGCCAGCAGCTTCCAGGGGATGAACACTGAAGCTTTCTTT.

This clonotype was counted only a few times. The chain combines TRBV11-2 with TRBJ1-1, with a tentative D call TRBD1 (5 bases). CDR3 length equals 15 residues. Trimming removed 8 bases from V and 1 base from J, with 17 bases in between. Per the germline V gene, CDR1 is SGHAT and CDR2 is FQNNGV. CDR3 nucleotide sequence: TGTGCCAGCGGCTGGGACCGAGCTACGAACACTGAAGCTTTCTTT. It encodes CASGWDRATNTEAFF.

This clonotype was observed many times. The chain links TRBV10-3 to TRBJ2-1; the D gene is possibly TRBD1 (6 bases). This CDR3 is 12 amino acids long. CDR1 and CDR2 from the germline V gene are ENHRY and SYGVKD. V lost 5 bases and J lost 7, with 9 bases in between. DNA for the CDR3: TGTGCCATCAGTACCGACAGGAATGAGCAGTTCTTC. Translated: CAISTDRNEQFF.

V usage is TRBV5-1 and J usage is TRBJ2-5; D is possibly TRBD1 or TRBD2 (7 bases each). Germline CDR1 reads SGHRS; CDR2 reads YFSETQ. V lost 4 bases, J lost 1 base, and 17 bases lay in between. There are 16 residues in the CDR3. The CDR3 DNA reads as TGCGCCAGCAGCCCTGGGAGGGGGCTCCCCCAAGAGACCCAGTACTTC. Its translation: CASSPGRGLPQETQYF.

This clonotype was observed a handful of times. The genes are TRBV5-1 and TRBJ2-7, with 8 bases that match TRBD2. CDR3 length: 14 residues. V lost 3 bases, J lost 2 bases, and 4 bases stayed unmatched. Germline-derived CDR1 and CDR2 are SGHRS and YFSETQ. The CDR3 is CASSSSGSTYEQYF. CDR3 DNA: TGCGCCAGCAGCTCTAGCGGGTCTACCTACGAGCAGTACTTC.

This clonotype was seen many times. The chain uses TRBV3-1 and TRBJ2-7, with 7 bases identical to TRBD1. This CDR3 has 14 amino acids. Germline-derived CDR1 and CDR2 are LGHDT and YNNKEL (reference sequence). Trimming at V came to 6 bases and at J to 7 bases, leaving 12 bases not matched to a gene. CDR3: CASRTGTVSGEQYF. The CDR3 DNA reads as TGTGCCAGCAGGACCGGGACAGTGTCGGGGGAGCAGTACTTC.